This TCR beta chain was sequenced for a study of CD8 T cells in Susac syndrome. cDNA came from roughly 0.53 to 1 ug RNA primed by random hexamers. MiXCR, applied by TCRdb to the immunoSEQ multiplex PCR reads, yields one record per CDR3 protein. The sample shows around 300,000 distinct CDR3 sequences, roughly 90% of them seen only once. CDR3 length: 14 amino acids. Germline lookup yields CDR1 MNHEY and CDR2 SVGEGT. The germline V and J ends were trimmed by 0 bases and 8 bases, with 8 bases remaining between them. The source material was CD8+ T cells from PBMCs. V usage is TRBV6-2 or TRBV6-3 and J usage is TRBJ1-6; D not certain. The source of this sequence is a human donor with multiple sclerosis. The chain's CDR3 is CASSYSVEDSPLHF. The CDR3 nucleotides are TGTGCCAGCAGTTACTCGGTCGAGGATTCACCCCTCCACTTT.